What follows are 32 T cell receptor beta chains derived from one specimen sequenced in a study of T cell repertoires in cytomegalovirus infection. TCRdb reprocessed the reads via MiXCR and lists one record per CDR3 protein. The repertoire holds about 740,000 distinct CDR3 sequences, with about a third as singletons. Sequencing was carried out using PBMCs. These receptors were collected from a human donor in good health (CMV status not recorded). Some clones in this sample may be carry-over from other donors' samples.

This clonotype occurred a few times. Given the absence of the conserved phenylalanine or tryptophan at the CDR3 end, a read error is likely. The rearrangement joins TRBV27 to TRBJ1-2, with no clear D. The CDR3 totals 13 residues. V was pared by 3 bases and J by 4 bases, with 9 bases between. The germline CDR1 and CDR2 sequences are MNHEY and SMNVEV (reference sequence). CDR3 protein: CASSLTGSYGYTL. The DNA for the CDR3 is TGTGCCAGCAGTTTGACGGGGAGCTATGGCTACACCTTA.

The rearrangement joins TRBV27 to TRBJ1-1; tentative D call: TRBD1 (6 bases). The V gene lost 5 bases and the J gene lost 5 bases, with 18 bases spanning the gap. Per the germline V gene, CDR1 is MNHEY and CDR2 is SMNVEV (reference sequence). This CDR3 region has 15 residues. This chain's CDR3 is CASSPSADSRTEAFF. The CDR3, as DNA: TGTGCCAGCAGTCCCTCCGCGGACAGTAGAACTGAAGCTTTCTTT.

This clonotype was seen more than once but under ten times. Relative to the germline gene, one junction end is altered; a read error may explain this. V usage is TRBV12-3 or TRBV12-4 and J usage is TRBJ2-7; D might be TRBD2 (5 bases). The CDR3 sequence is 15 residues long. Here the CDR3 reads CSSSSAGSRPWEHYF. The CDR3 DNA follows: TGTTCCAGCAGTTCTGCAGGCTCGAGGCCCTGGGAGCATTACTTC.

This chain joins TRBV27 and TRBJ1-1; 9 bases are shared with TRBD1. V lost 6 bases to trimming and J lost 4 bases; unmatched junction nucleotides: 3. Germline CDR1 MNHEY, CDR2 SMNVEV (reference sequence). The CDR3 loop spans 13 amino acids. CDR3 nucleotides: TGTGCCAGCAGAACGACAGGGGGCACTGAAGCTTTCTTT. Translating it yields CASRTTGGTEAFF.

The chain recombines TRBV2 with TRBJ2-7; D might be TRBD1 (6 bases). V was trimmed by 5 bases and J by 9 bases, leaving 14 bases between them. The germline V gene has CDR1 SNHLY and CDR2 FYNNEI. The CDR3 runs 12 residues. The CDR3 nucleotides read TGTGCCAGCAGTAAGGACAGAAGAAGGCAGTACTTC. Translated: CASSKDRRRQYF.

This clonotype has just a few counts. The chain employs TRBV6-2 or TRBV6-3 and TRBJ1-3; 8 bases are shared with TRBD1. This CDR3 region has 18 residues. V was clipped by 7 bases and J by 0 bases; unmatched bases: 14. Germline values: CDR1 MNHEY, CDR2 SVGEGT. CDR3 in amino acids: CASMLAGGRRGSGNTIYF. CDR3 DNA: TGTGCCAGCATGCTTGCAGGGGGCCGACGGGGCTCTGGAAACACCATATATTTT.

This clonotype has more than one count but fewer than ten. This rearrangement joins TRBV7-8 to TRBJ2-7; TRBD2 is a possible D gene (6 bases). Trimming cost V 1 base and J 2 bases, with 12 bases left between them. The germline CDR1 and CDR2 sequences are SGHVS and FQNEAQ. The CDR3 contains 15 residues. The CDR3 sequence is CASSLGLGSAYEQYF. The CDR3 DNA reads as TGTGCCAGCAGCTTAGGTCTCGGGAGTGCCTACGAGCAGTACTTC.

This chain uses TRBV12-5 with TRBJ2-7; D is uncertain. Trimming removed 7 bases from V and 1 base from J, with 14 bases in between. Germline lookup yields CDR1 LGHNT and CDR2 FRNRAP. The CDR3 has 14 residues. CDR3 in DNA: TGTGCTAGTGTTCAGCGATTATGGTCCTACGAGCAGTACTTC. Translating gives CASVQRLWSYEQYF.

The chain uses TRBV2 and TRBJ1-4; maybe TRBD1 (6 bases). Germline V gives CDR1 SNHLY, CDR2 FYNNEI. This CDR3 comprises 15 residues. The V and J ends lost 8 bases and 1 base respectively, with 14 bases between them. Here the CDR3 DNA reads TGTGCCAGCTCCGACTCAGGGGTAACTAATGAAAAACTGTTTTTT. This codes for CASSDSGVTNEKLFF.

V and J are TRBV11-2 and TRBJ1-4, with D perhaps TRBD1 (6 bases). The V gene's germline CDR1 is SGHAT and CDR2 FQNNGV. V was pared by 5 bases and J by 8 bases, with 18 bases between. The CDR3 loop spans 15 amino acids. This CDR3 reads CASSLQGFWEEKLFF. Here the CDR3 DNA reads TGTGCCAGCAGCCTACAGGGTTTTTGGGAAGAAAAACTGTTTTTT.

This clonotype has a handful of counts. The genes are TRBV6-8 and TRBJ1-3; D gene uncertain. V lost 2 bases to trimming and J lost 0 bases, with 11 bases between them. Germline lookup yields CDR1 MNHGY and CDR2 SAAAGT. The CDR3 loop spans 16 amino acids. DNA for the CDR3: TGTGCCAGCAGTTACGGTAGAGGGCTCTCTGGAAACACCATATATTTT. Translation: CASSYGRGLSGNTIYF.

This chain's CDR3 is CATSREPLTGWRNQPQHF. Written as DNA, the CDR3 is TGTGCCACCAGCAGAGAACCGCTGACAGGGTGGCGCAATCAGCCCCAGCATTTT. The rearrangement joins TRBV15 to TRBJ1-5; 7 bases are shared with TRBD1. J was trimmed by 2 bases and V by 0 bases; bases with no gene match: 10. Germline assignment: CDR1 LNHNV and CDR2 YYDKDF (reference sequence). CDR3 length: 18 residues. Full variable domain (missing parts from reference TRBV15 and TRBJ1-5): DAMVIQNPRYQVTQFGKPVTLSCSQTLNHNVMYWYQQKSSQAPKLLFHYYDKDFNNEADTPDNFQSRRPNTSFCFLDIRSPGLGDTAMYLCATSREPLTGWRNQPQHFGDGTRLSIL.

This clonotype was counted many times. The chain uses TRBV7-8 and TRBJ2-3; 7 nucleotides line up with TRBD2. The CDR3 consists of 16 residues. V lost 3 bases, J lost 2 bases, and 8 bases stayed unmatched. Germline CDR1 and CDR2: SGHVS and FQNEAQ. CDR3 residues: CASSFRASGVTDTQYF. CDR3 DNA: TGTGCCAGCAGCTTTCGGGCTAGCGGAGTCACAGATACGCAGTATTTT.

V is TRBV28 and J is TRBJ1-2, with 9 bases matching TRBD1. The trim removed 6 bases at V and 4 bases at J, leaving 9 bases unmatched. CDR3 size: 15 residues. In germline, CDR1 is MDHEN, CDR2 SYDVKM. As DNA, the CDR3 is TGTGCCAGCAGACCCCGGGACAGGGCCGGCTATGGCTACACCTTC. Protein sequence: CASRPRDRAGYGYTF.

The V gene is TRBV20-1, the J gene TRBJ1-1; TRBD1 matches at 7 bases. The V and J ends lost 5 bases and 0 bases, in that order; junction bases with no gene match: 12. This CDR3 contains 16 residues. CDR1 is DFQATT and CDR2 is SNEGSKA in the germline V gene (reference sequence). CDR3 DNA: TGCAGTGCTCGTCCTCAGGGGGAGTCAATGAACACTGAAGCTTTCTTT. Translating gives CSARPQGESMNTEAFF.

V and J are TRBV6-1 and TRBJ1-5, with D unresolved. The V end was cut by 10 bases, the J end by 2 bases, with 18 bases between. This CDR3 spans 15 amino acids. Germline loops: CDR1 MNHNS, CDR2 SASEGT. CDR3 nucleotide sequence: TGTGCCATCAGCAACACCCTTGGGGGCAATCAGCCCCAGCATTTT. This codes for CAISNTLGGNQPQHF.

In the case of this clonotype: Lacking the conserved final phenylalanine or tryptophan, this CDR3 likely reflects a read error. The DNA is omitted, as the CDR3 cannot be located on it reliably, and the CDR3 follows TCRdb's listing. This chain uses TRBV28 with TRBJ2-5; the D call TRBD1 from the table was never checked on the DNA. From germline, CDR1 is MDHEN and CDR2 SYDVKM. The CDR3 is 11 residues long, counting both termini. CDR3 in amino acids: CASITFGTGRR.

V usage is TRBV5-1 and J usage is TRBJ1-4; D may be TRBD1 (6 bases). Germline V gives CDR1 SGHRS, CDR2 YFSETQ. The CDR3 is made up of 15 amino acids. Trimming took 3 bases from V and 5 from J, leaving 14 bases between them. CDR3 nucleotide sequence: TGCGCCAGCAGCTACCGGACAGACGAAAATGAAAAACTGTTTTTT. This translates into CASSYRTDENEKLFF.

V and J are TRBV7-9 and TRBJ2-1; tentatively, D is TRBD1 or TRBD2 (5 bases each). The CDR3 extends over 14 amino acids. Germline assignment: CDR1 SEHNR and CDR2 FQNEAQ (reference sequence). V was pared by 5 bases and J by 5 bases, with 13 bases between. CDR3 region: CASSPWDRNNEQFF. CDR3 bases: TGTGCCAGCAGCCCTTGGGACCGCAACAATGAGCAGTTCTTC.

A few counts support this clonotype. CDR3 nucleotides: TGTGCCAGCAGTTACGGGGGGACAGGGAGCGAGCAGTACTTC. This gives the protein CASSYGGTGSEQYF. The rearrangement links TRBV6-8 to TRBJ2-7; 9 positions match TRBD1. Unmatched junction bases numbered 5, after V lost 2 bases and J lost 6 bases. This CDR3 contains 14 residues. CDR1 MNHGY and CDR2 SAAAGT come from the germline V gene.

This clonotype has at least ten counts. The rearrangement links TRBV7-2 to TRBJ1-4; D not resolved. This CDR3 spans 15 amino acids. Germline CDR1 reads SGHTA; CDR2 reads FQGNSA. V was trimmed by 3 bases and J by 8 bases, leaving 16 bases between them. DNA for the CDR3: TGTGCCAGCAGCTTCCTTACTAGAGGGAGGGAAAAACTGTTTTTT. Translation gives CASSFLTRGREKLFF. Full variable domain (outside the CDR3, taken from reference TRBV7-2 and TRBJ1-4): GAGVSQSPSNKVTEKGKDVELRCDPISGHTALYWYRQSLGQGLEFLIYFQGNSAPDKSGLPSDRFSAERTGGSVSTLTIQRTQQEDSAVYLCASSFLTRGREKLFFGSGTQLSVL.

The gene calls are TRBV7-6 and TRBJ2-2; 7 bases map to TRBD1. The CDR3 length is 20 residues. The germline V gene has CDR1 SGHVS and CDR2 FNYEAQ. V shed 4 bases, J shed 4 bases, and the junction held 21 bases outside the gene matches. CDR3 sequence (DNA): TGTGCCAGCAGCTCCAACCCCCGCCCTAACAGGGGTAAAAGCACCGGGGAGCTGTTTTTT. Amino acids: CASSSNPRPNRGKSTGELFF.

The J gene is TRBJ1-1, the V gene TRBV29-1; TRBD1 matches at 8 bases. The germline V gene encodes CDR1 SQVTM and CDR2 ANQGSEA. This CDR3 is built from 14 residues. V shed 5 bases, J shed 4 bases, and the junction held 9 bases outside the gene matches. The CDR3 here is CSVQRQGLVTEAFF. For the CDR3, the DNA is TGCAGCGTTCAGCGACAGGGGCTCGTCACTGAAGCTTTCTTT.

This clonotype was recorded a few times. CDR3 sequence reads: CATDNPGDTIYF. The CDR3 DNA reads TGTGCCACCGACAACCCAGGGGACACCATATATTTT. The rearrangement links TRBV10-3 to TRBJ1-3, with D possibly TRBD1 on 6 matching bases. Germline-derived CDR1 and CDR2 are ENHRY and SYGVKD. V shed 10 bases and J shed 8 bases, with 15 bases lying between them. The CDR3 has 12 residues.

This clonotype was seen at least ten times. The genes are TRBV7-2 and TRBJ1-5; unclear D gene. Germline CDR1 and CDR2: SGHTA and FQGNSA. This CDR3 comprises 13 residues. The V end lost 1 base, the J end lost 7 bases, and 8 bases lay between the germline ends. The CDR3 protein is CASSLEDGQPQHF. The CDR3 nucleotides read TGTGCCAGCAGCTTAGAAGATGGACAGCCCCAGCATTTT.

Only a few counts were recorded for this clonotype. The rearrangement links TRBV7-9 to TRBJ1-5, with 10 bases fitting TRBD1. The CDR3 runs 17 residues. Trimming cost V 4 bases and J 6 bases; bases outside gene matches: 12. Germline assignment: CDR1 SEHNR and CDR2 FQNEAQ (reference sequence). CDR3 loop: CASSSGQGNRGGQPQHF. The CDR3 coding sequence is TGTGCCAGCAGCTCGGGACAGGGGAATAGAGGTGGTCAGCCCCAGCATTTT.

This clonotype was counted a few times. The chain has TRBV19 and TRBJ2-7; 10 bases line up with TRBD2. The CDR3 has 14 amino acids. The V segment lost 5 bases and the J segment 2 bases; nucleotides outside the gene matches: 3. The germline CDR1 and CDR2 sequences are LNHDA and SQIVND (reference sequence). The CDR3 DNA follows: TGTGCCAGTAGTCTAGCGGGAGTGGCCTACGAGCAGTACTTC. It translates to CASSLAGVAYEQYF.

This clonotype was seen a handful of times. The chain combines TRBV5-1 with TRBJ2-1; perhaps TRBD2 as D (5 bases). CDR3 length: 16 amino acids. Deletions cut 4 bases from V and 5 bases from J, with 19 bases between. CDR1 and CDR2 from the germline V gene are SGHRS and YFSETQ. The CDR3 sequence: CASSPPTPGGHNEQFF. The DNA of the CDR3 is TGCGCCAGCAGCCCCCCGACTCCCGGAGGACACAATGAGCAGTTCTTC.

This chain uses TRBV20-1 with TRBJ1-5; no clear D gene. This CDR3 contains 13 residues. Trimming cost V 3 bases and J 5 bases, with 11 bases left between them. Germline V gene sequence: CDR1 DFQATT, CDR2 SNEGSKA (reference sequence). CDR3 sequence: CSARAPSHQPQHF. In DNA form, the CDR3 reads TGCAGTGCTAGGGCACCGTCTCATCAGCCCCAGCATTTT.

This clonotype was seen a handful of times. The chain couples TRBV7-2 to TRBJ1-5; 7 bases match TRBD1. Germline CDR1 SGHTA, CDR2 FQGNSA. J lost 6 bases, V lost 4 bases, and 9 bases had no gene match. There are 15 residues in the CDR3. The CDR3 DNA reads TGTGCCAGCAGCTCTCGACAGGGTCGACGTCAGCCCCAGCATTTT. Protein: CASSSRQGRRQPQHF.

About this clonotype: A read error may be the cause here, since a much bigger clone is one base away. The gene calls are TRBV28 and TRBJ2-7; 9 positions match TRBD1. The CDR3 is made up of 14 amino acids. CDR1 and CDR2 (germline): MDHEN, SYDVKM. DNA for the CDR3: TGTGCCAGCAGTTCCCCGGGACAGGGAAACGAGAAGTACTTC. Protein sequence: CASSSPGQGNEKYF.

Remarks on this clonotype: A read error is possible here, since a much larger clone lies one base away. The rearrangement links TRBV6-5 to TRBJ2-7, with a weak D call TRBD1 (5 bases). The CDR3 runs 12 residues. CDR1 and CDR2 (germline): MNHEY, SVGAGI. The V end lost 2 bases, the J end lost 4 bases, and 6 bases lay between the germline ends. The CDR3 loop reads CASSYAGYEQYF. The CDR3 region has the DNA TGTGCCAGCAGTTACGCAGGGTACGAGCAGTACTTC.